This TCR beta chain was found in a study of PD-L1 blockade in urothelial cancer (dated by TCRdb to 2017 to 2019). About the study as a whole: Therapy was started in the mid-2010s for all patients, and atezolizumab 1,200 mg was administered intravenously every 3 weeks. About nine tenths of the roughly 29 patients were identified as males with urothelial cancer of bladder origin, and a prior smoking history was reported by 18 of 29 patients. An ECOG performance status of 0 or 1 was recorded for the patients, and 0 to 3 prior chemotherapy regimens had been received by the patients. Blood samples were analyzed 3 weeks after the start of treatment (second dose) and 6 weeks after the start of treatment. A median of about 150,000 T cells and 65,000 to 90,000 unique TCRs was obtained from blood samples, and a median clonality of approximately 0.077 was observed. The study was an exploratory multi-omic analysis of somatic, immune and clinical correlates of response to PD-L1 blockade with atezolizumab in urothelial cancer. Pretreatment tumor samples and matched peripheral blood, collected serially before and after atezolizumab treatment, underwent TCR sequencing. Durable clinical benefit meant progression-free survival longer than 6 months, and TCR features were also tested against progression-free and overall survival. In the same patients, pretreatment tumors underwent whole exome sequencing and RNA sequencing in addition to TCR sequencing. Durable clinical benefit was achieved by nine patients but not by the remaining 20. Pretreatment blood TCR-seq was available for nearly 30 patients, at least one posttreatment blood collection was obtained for around 25 patients, and tumor TCR-seq was available for around 25 patients. The full study reports these points: A pretreatment peripheral blood TCR clonality below the median was linked to improved progression-free and overall survival. Because the sample size was small (n ≈ 27) and many of the analyses were exploratory, the results are meant to be hypothesis-generating. At 3 weeks after the start of treatment, tumor-associated TCR clones in peripheral blood had expanded more in patients with durable benefit (n of about 22, p = 0.022).

A remark on this clone: This receptor's antigen is unknown. No base qualities exist here, and no much larger clone lies one base off it.

From its cysteine to its phenylalanine, the CDR3 spans 13 amino acids. Of the read, only the CDR3 DNA is kept; its 39 bases are in frame from base 1. V loses 5 bases, J loses 3 bases, and the germline ends lie 10 bases apart. In the germline V gene (reference sequence), CDR1 corresponds to LNHNV and CDR2 to YYDKDF. To estimate absolute template abundance from read counts, synthetic TCR analog templates were spiked into each PCR. Using the immunoSEQ assay, TCRbeta CDR3 regions were amplified from genomic DNA with bias-controlled V and J gene primers. Sequencing of rearranged TCRbeta segments was performed at approximately 20X coverage. The authors' pipeline ran thus. Sequencing errors were corrected by clustering and CDR3s were annotated against IMGT to assign V, D and J genes. Out-of-frame and stop-codon sequences were excluded, and only productive TCRbeta rearrangements were used in downstream analyses. Clonality was calculated as one minus the Shannon entropy normalized by the log of the number of unique productive sequences. Fisher's exact test with Benjamini-Hochberg correction, using a cutoff of adjusted p below 0.01, was how clones that differed between time points or between blood and tumor were identified. The source is immuneACCESS, and TCRdb retained only in-frame sequences with V and J called. Part of the clones is not carried over; for the studies checked, unresolved V genes explain less than half of this, and the remainder is unexplained. The D gene and trimming were derived from the DNA, and the V and J assignments and clone size from that table. The sample table records approximately 110,000 clones; 70% to 85% of these occur just once. The leading ten clones occupy approximately 2.4% of the sample.

The cohort comprised 29 patients with locally advanced or metastatic urothelial carcinoma treated at Memorial Sloan Kettering on a trial protocol. Peripheral blood mononuclear cells were collected pretreatment and during treatment, at between 1 and 8 total time points per patient. The Qiagen DNeasy Blood extraction kit was used to purify genomic DNA from total PBMCs and tumor samples. Collected pretreatment and during treatment, PBMCs were isolated and stored as previously described. The clonotype originates from a man in his fifties or sixties with urothelial cancer. The V and J genes are TRBV15 and TRBJ1-1, and TRBD1 may be the D gene, going by 6 matching bases. The material was PBMCs, obtained around atezolizumab (anti-PD-L1) treatment. Here is the DNA: TGTGCCACCAGCCATCGGACAGACACTGAAGCTTTCTTT. This translates into CATSHRTDTEAFF. With all but the CDR3 taken from the reference TRBV15 and TRBJ1-1 genes, the full variable domain is: DAMVIQNPRYQVTQFGKPVTLSCSQTLNHNVMYWYQQKSSQAPKLLFHYYDKDFNNEADTPDNFQSRRPNTSFCFLDIRSPGLGDTAMYLCATSHRTDTEAFFGQGTRLTVV.